The 27 T cell receptor beta chains below come from one sample, sequenced in a study of cytomegalovirus exposure and HLA in healthy donors. The PCR had 60 Vbeta and 13 Jbeta primers. Profiled with immunoSEQ multiplex PCR; TCRdb holds only in-frame clones, not every one. The sample yields roughly 86,000 clones, more than 55% seen once. The sequencing sample was made of PBMCs. The receptors derive from a woman in her forties or fifties in good health and CMV-seropositive.

This clone turned up a few times. The genes are TRBV7-9 and TRBJ2-4, with 7 bases fitting TRBD2. Per the germline V gene, CDR1 is SEHNR and CDR2 is FQNEAQ (reference sequence). The CDR3 is 14 residues long. The V and J ends lost 4 bases and 3 bases, in that order; junction bases with no gene match: 3. The chain's CDR3 is CASSSGGNKNIQYF. The CDR3 nucleotides read TGTGCCAGCAGCTCCGGGGGGAACAAAAACATTCAGTACTTC. Supplemented by reference TRBV7-9 and TRBJ2-4, the full variable domain reads DTGVSQNPRHKITKRGQNVTFRCDPISEHNRLYWYRQTLGQGPEFLTYFQNEAQLEKSRLLSDRFSAERPKGSFSTLEIQRTEQGDSAMYLCASSSGGNKNIQYFGAGTRLSVL.

This clone was seen just once. Other DNA sequences from this sample encode an identical CDR3 as well. The rearrangement links TRBV5-1 to TRBJ2-3; 14 bases are a match to TRBD2. CDR3 length: 16 amino acids. The junction had 4 bases not matched to a gene; V was cut back by 4 bases and J by 3 bases. CDR1 and CDR2 (germline): SGHRS, YFSETQ. Written as DNA, the CDR3 is TGCGCCAGCAGCCTGGGACTAGCGGGGGTAACAGATACGCAGTATTTT. This sequence encodes CASSLGLAGVTDTQYF.

The chain has TRBV7-8 and TRBJ1-2; TRBD1 matches 9 bases. This CDR3 has 16 amino acids. V shed 2 bases and J 4 bases; nucleotides not matched to a gene: 8. Germline lookup yields CDR1 SGHVS and CDR2 FQNEAQ. The CDR3 DNA reads TGTGCCAGCAGCTTAATGGGACAGGGAGCAGCCTATGGCTACACCTTC. Its translation is CASSLMGQGAAYGYTF.

This clone was recorded a few times. The chain combines TRBV2 with TRBJ1-1, with 11 positions matching TRBD1. The CDR3 covers 12 residues. Germline V gene data show CDR1 as SNHLY and CDR2 as FYNNEI. With 8 bases clipped from V and 11 bases from J, the junction kept 7 bases outside the gene matches. This CDR3 reads CASGQGAFLAFF. CDR3 sequence (DNA): TGTGCCAGCGGACAGGGGGCATTCTTGGCTTTCTTT.

The table lists this clone with a few counts. The chain links TRBV7-8 to TRBJ2-3, with 8 bases that match TRBD2. Germline V lookup: CDR1 SGHVS, CDR2 FQNEAQ. V shed 2 bases and J 6 bases; nucleotides not matched to a gene: 4. This CDR3 is built from 14 residues. CDR3 coding DNA: TGTGCCAGCAGCTTACGGGGGGGGGTCGATACGCAGTATTTT. Amino acid sequence: CASSLRGGVDTQYF.

The V and J genes are TRBV28 and TRBJ1-1, with D hard to call. The V gene lost 6 bases and the J gene lost 0 bases, with 11 bases spanning the gap. Germline V gene data show CDR1 as MDHEN and CDR2 as SYDVKM. The length of the CDR3 is 14 residues. The CDR3 loop is CASSTTPMNTEAFF. In nucleotides, the CDR3 is TGTGCCAGCAGCACCACACCGATGAACACTGAAGCTTTCTTT.

This chain links TRBV5-1 with TRBJ1-5; D perhaps matches TRBD1 (6 bases). V lost 1 base and J lost 1, with 9 bases in between. The CDR3 spans 15 residues. From germline, CDR1 is SGHRS and CDR2 YFSETQ. DNA of the CDR3: TGCGCCAGCAGCTTGACAGGGACCAGCAATCAGCCCCAGCATTTT. This translates into CASSLTGTSNQPQHF.

V usage is TRBV7-6 and J usage is TRBJ2-3, with 7 positions matching TRBD2. V was clipped by 1 base and J by 6 bases; unmatched bases: 7. CDR3 length: 15 amino acids. Germline CDR1 reads SGHVS; CDR2 reads FNYEAQ. CDR3 sequence reads: CASSLGSGGSDTQYF. CDR3 DNA: TGTGCCAGCAGCTTAGGGTCCGGGGGGTCTGATACGCAGTATTTT.

This clone was seen a few times. The rearrangement links TRBV11-2 to TRBJ1-2; tentatively, D is TRBD1 (6 bases). Trimming took off 0 bases at V and 5 bases at J, with 7 bases between the two ends. Germline V CDR1 and CDR2: SGHAT, FQNNGV. The CDR3 contains 13 residues. The CDR3 nucleotides read TGTGCCAGCAGCTTAGACAGGGGATATGGCTACACCTTC. It is translated as CASSLDRGYGYTF.

The J gene is TRBJ1-4, the V gene TRBV15; 9 bases are shared with TRBD1. CDR3 length: 15 residues. CDR1 and CDR2 from the germline V gene are LNHNV and YYDKDF (reference sequence). The ends lost 5 bases at V and 8 bases at J; junction bases unmatched: 9. The CDR3 is CATSPRDRVEEKLFF. In DNA, the CDR3 is TGTGCCACCAGCCCGCGGGACAGGGTAGAAGAAAAACTGTTTTTT.

The table lists this clone with many counts. The chain has TRBV7-6 and TRBJ2-1; tentative D call: TRBD2 (6 bases). The CDR3 is made up of 17 amino acids. V was clipped by 5 bases and J by 0 bases, with 17 bases between them. The germline V gene encodes CDR1 SGHVS and CDR2 FNYEAQ. Written as DNA, the CDR3 is TGTGCCAGCAGCCGTGCCCCGGGGAGGAGCTCCTACAATGAGCAGTTCTTC. Its translation: CASSRAPGRSSYNEQFF.

This clone was seen a single time. V is TRBV5-1 and J is TRBJ2-3; no clear D gene. V shed 1 base and J shed 2 bases, with 8 bases lying between them. Germline V lookup: CDR1 SGHRS, CDR2 YFSETQ. The CDR3 covers 14 residues. CDR3 loop: CASSLKPPTDTQYF. In nucleotides, the CDR3 is TGCGCCAGCAGCTTGAAGCCACCCACAGATACGCAGTATTTT.

There are a few counts of this clone. The chain recombines TRBV6-5 with TRBJ1-6, with 8 bases identical to TRBD1. Germline CDR1 MNHEY, CDR2 SVGAGI. V dropped 4 bases and J dropped 4; count of bases not matched to a gene: 6. The CDR3 loop spans 16 amino acids. The chain's CDR3 is CASSLTGDSYNSPLHF. DNA of the CDR3: TGTGCCAGCAGTTTGACAGGGGATTCGTATAATTCACCCCTCCACTTT.

J is TRBJ1-1 and V is TRBV9; TRBD1 is a possible D gene (5 bases). Germline CDR1 SGDLS, CDR2 YYNGEE. The CDR3 consists of 15 residues. With 4 bases removed from V and 5 bases from J, the gap between germline ends came to 18 bases. The CDR3 reads CASSPPSGRWTEAFF. For the CDR3, the DNA is TGTGCCAGCAGCCCACCGTCAGGGAGGTGGACTGAAGCTTTCTTT.

This clone appeared a few times. The V call is TRBV4-1, the J call TRBJ2-6, with D uncertain. The CDR3 runs 14 residues. CDR1 MGHRA and CDR2 YSYEKL come from the germline V gene. The V end was cut by 4 bases, the J end by 2 bases, with 6 bases between. The CDR3 DNA reads TGCGCCAGCAGCCCTCTAACTGGGGCCAACGTCCTGACTTTC. Translation: CASSPLTGANVLTF.

The V and J genes are TRBV9 and TRBJ2-1, with 7 positions matching TRBD1. CDR1 SGDLS and CDR2 YYNGEE come from the germline V gene. With V trimmed by 3 bases and J by 0 bases, 6 bases remained unmatched. The CDR3 covers 16 residues. The CDR3 is CASSGDSGGSYNEQFF. CDR3 nucleotide sequence: TGTGCCAGCAGCGGTGATTCAGGGGGCTCCTACAATGAGCAGTTCTTC. Using reference TRBV9 and TRBJ2-1 for the parts outside the CDR3, the full variable domain is DSGVTQTPKHLITATGQRVTLRCSPRSGDLSVYWYQQSLDQGLQFLIQYYNGEERAKGNILERFSAQQFPDLHSELNLSSLELGDSALYFCASSGDSGGSYNEQFFGPGTRLTVL.

This sequence joins TRBV2 and TRBJ1-2, with 8 bases identical to TRBD1. The CDR3 length is 14 residues. The junction had 1 base not matched to a gene; V was cut back by 4 bases and J by 0 bases. Germline CDR1 is SNHLY and CDR2 is FYNNEI. For the CDR3, the DNA is TGTGCCAGCAGTGGGACAGGGACTAACTATGGCTACACCTTC. Its translation is CASSGTGTNYGYTF.

J is TRBJ1-3 and V is TRBV7-2; tentative D call: TRBD1 (5 bases). Trimming shortened V by 5 bases and J by 0 bases, and 14 bases separated the two germline ends. This CDR3 contains 16 residues. The germline gives CDR1 SGHTA, CDR2 FQGNSA. The CDR3 here is CASSDRMGGSGNTIYF. The DNA of the CDR3 is TGTGCCAGCAGCGACCGTATGGGGGGCTCTGGAAACACCATATATTTT.

The rearrangement joins TRBV19 to TRBJ2-5, with D possibly TRBD1 on 6 matching bases. This CDR3 comprises 17 residues. In germline, CDR1 is LNHDA, CDR2 SQIVND (reference sequence). V was cut by 8 bases and J by 2 bases, with 24 bases left in between. CDR3 DNA: TGTGCCAGTGATAAGAGCCGGGACAACGACCCTCAAGAGACCCAGTACTTC. Translation gives CASDKSRDNDPQETQYF.

The rearrangement links TRBV7-8 to TRBJ2-3; a weak D match, TRBD2 (5 bases). There are 16 residues in the CDR3. Germline CDR1 SGHVS, CDR2 FQNEAQ. Deletions cut 3 bases from V and 0 bases from J, with 13 bases between. The CDR3 bases are TGTGCCAGCAGCTTTTCGGGGTTTACTAGCACAGATACGCAGTATTTT. It codes for CASSFSGFTSTDTQYF.

The V gene is TRBV15, the J gene TRBJ1-5; unclear D gene. CDR3 length: 15 residues. The germline gives CDR1 LNHNV, CDR2 YYDKDF (reference sequence). Trimming removed 5 bases from V and 3 bases from J, with 14 bases in between. The CDR3 nucleotides are TGTGCCACCAGCCCCCACCGAGGAGACAATCAGCCCCAGCATTTT. This translates into CATSPHRGDNQPQHF.

This clone was picked up a small number of times. This chain uses TRBV7-3 with TRBJ2-7; 7 bases match TRBD2. This CDR3 spans 14 amino acids. Per germline, CDR1 SGHTA and CDR2 FQGTGA. J gave up 6 bases and V 0 bases, and 5 bases lay outside the gene matches. The CDR3: CASSLTGSGAEQYF. Here the CDR3 DNA reads TGTGCCAGCAGCTTAACAGGCAGCGGGGCCGAGCAGTACTTC.

This clone came up a few times. V and J are TRBV5-6 and TRBJ1-5, with 7 bases fitting TRBD1. With V trimmed by 3 bases and J by 4 bases, 10 bases remained unmatched. CDR3 length: 16 residues. CDR1 is SGHDT and CDR2 is YYEEEE in the germline V gene. The CDR3: CASSSTGIEPNQPQHF. CDR3 nucleotides: TGTGCCAGCAGCTCGACAGGGATTGAACCAAATCAGCCCCAGCATTTT.

The V gene is TRBV28, the J gene TRBJ2-5; a possible D gene is TRBD2 (6 bases). V gave up 6 bases and J gave up 4 bases, with 12 bases separating them. CDR3 size: 13 residues. CDR1 and CDR2 (germline): MDHEN, SYDVKM. This CDR3 reads CASRGGAGETQYF. The CDR3 DNA is TGTGCCAGCAGGGGGGGTGCCGGAGAGACCCAGTACTTC.

The J gene is TRBJ2-7, the V gene TRBV5-1, with a weak D call TRBD1 (6 bases). The germline V and J ends were trimmed by 0 bases and 2 bases, with 12 bases remaining between them. Germline CDR1 reads SGHRS; CDR2 reads YFSETQ. This CDR3 spans 15 amino acids. CDR3 residues: CASSLVGTQTYEQYF. CDR3 in DNA: TGCGCCAGCAGCTTGGTAGGGACACAAACCTACGAGCAGTACTTC.

This clone was counted only a few times. This sequence joins TRBV6-6 and TRBJ1-2; TRBD1 might be the D (5 bases). With 5 bases removed from V and 6 bases from J, the gap between germline ends came to 13 bases. This CDR3 spans 13 amino acids. Per the germline V gene, CDR1 is MNHNY and CDR2 is SVGAGI (reference sequence). CDR3 sequence (DNA): TGTGCCAGCAGTCTGCAGGGTGGGAATGGCTACACCTTC. This gives the protein CASSLQGGNGYTF.

This chain connects TRBV5-6 to TRBJ2-1; 11 bases fit TRBD1. The germline CDR1 and CDR2 sequences are SGHDT and YYEEEE. This CDR3 region has 16 residues. Trimming at V came to 4 bases and at J to 7 bases, leaving 10 bases not matched to a gene. The CDR3 here is CASSISGTGGWNEQFF. DNA of the CDR3: TGTGCCAGCAGCATCTCCGGGACAGGGGGATGGAATGAGCAGTTCTTC.